These T cell receptor beta chains were read from a single sample in a study of blood T cell repertoires in COVID-19. TCRdb's copy holds only in-frame clones and misses some; the assay was immunoSEQ multiplex PCR. The repertoire holds about 300,000 clones, with approximately 84% as singletons. Sample: peripheral blood. Receptors originate from a human donor with COVID-19, enrolled during active disease. The donor label of this sample is uncertain. CDR3s include the opening cysteine and the closing phenylalanine or tryptophan. The order of the fields is D gene, J gene, V gene, clone size, CDR3 protein, CDR3 DNA. D genes are given only for firm matches. Only part of the rows carry a size: once, few, many, or a class if the clone is expanded.

TRBD2 TRBJ2-1 TRBV20-1 . CSASEAGVYNEQFF TGCAGTGCTAGTGAGGCGGGAGTGTACAATGAGCAGTTCTTC
. TRBJ2-1 TRBV25-1 . CASTYRVSYNEQFF TGTGCCAGCACCTACAGGGTCTCCTACAATGAGCAGTTCTTC
. TRBJ2-2 TRBV7-3 . CASSTHSTGTRNTGELFF TGTGCCAGCAGCACCCATTCTACCGGGACAAGAAACACCGGGGAGCTGTTTTTT
TRBD1 TRBJ2-7 TRBV28 . CASSPRTGLSYEQYF TGTGCCAGCAGTCCGCGGACAGGGCTAAGCTACGAGCAGTACTTC
. TRBJ1-5 TRBV7-9 once CASSLNGLRDSNQPQHF TGTGCCAGCAGCTTAAATGGGCTGAGGGATTCCAATCAGCCCCAGCATTTT
. TRBJ2-2 TRBV30 . CAWREGHNTGELFF TGTGCCTGGAGGGAAGGACATAACACCGGGGAGCTGTTTTTT
. TRBJ2-5 TRBV11-3 . CASSPGGIQGETQYF TGTGCCAGCAGCCCCGGAGGGATACAGGGGGAGACCCAGTACTTC
. TRBJ2-7 TRBV15 . CATSRDRGMSQGYEQYF TGTGCCACCAGCAGAGATAGAGGTATGAGCCAGGGCTACGAGCAGTACTTC
. TRBJ1-3 TRBV27 . CASRTISGNTIYF TGTGCCAGCCGGACTATCTCTGGAAACACCATATATTTT
. TRBJ2-5 TRBV19 once CASSFGGETQYF TGTGCCAGCTCTTTTGGCGGGGAGACCCAGTACTTC
TRBD2 TRBJ2-1 TRBV5-1 . CASSRLAGGPSYNEQFF TGCGCCAGCAGCCGGTTAGCGGGAGGGCCGTCCTACAATGAGCAGTTCTTC
. TRBJ2-1 TRBV7-3 . CASSSLAGARTGGRNEQFF TGTGCCAGCAGCTCACTAGCGGGCGCGAGGACAGGGGGAAGAAATGAGCAGTTCTTC
TRBD2 TRBJ2-1 TRBV3-1/TRBV3-2 . CASSRGLAGGGGSYNEQFF TGTGCCAGCAGCCGCGGACTAGCGGGAGGGGGTGGCTCCTACAATGAGCAGTTCTTC
TRBD1 TRBJ2-3 TRBV30 . CAWSVQGTDTQYF TGTGCCTGGAGTGTACAGGGGACAGATACGCAGTATTTT
TRBD1 TRBJ1-2 TRBV12-3/TRBV12-4 . CASRQGAGGYTF TGTGCCAGCAGGCAGGGGGCGGGTGGCTACACCTTC
TRBD1 TRBJ2-6 TRBV11-3 . CASSRGTGVGANVLTF TGTGCCAGCAGCCGGGGGACAGGGGTTGGGGCCAACGTCCTGACTTTC